This T cell receptor (beta chain) was obtained from a study of CD8 T cells in ankylosing spondylitis (TCRdb year 2017). Concerning the study at large: To find TCR variants linked to disease, the study profiled T cell receptor beta repertoires in ankylosing spondylitis patients and healthy donors. In total, the full study cohort was made up of 110 or so healthy donors and 25 ankylosing spondylitis patients. Peripheral blood was sampled, and synovial fluid was also collected from ankylosing spondylitis patients. Overall results and qualifications from the work: The disease-linked clones showed a CD8+ phenotype and occurred at relatively low frequencies in peripheral blood. Blood from ankylosing spondylitis patients appeared to be characterized by a TCR beta motif made up of several highly homologous amino acid variants. Some motif variants were previously reported in synovial fluid and blood of reactive arthritis patients, suggesting common disease-initiation mechanisms. The disease-linked clones were reported to be significantly enriched in matched synovial fluid samples from ankylosing spondylitis patients.

The sample was run on an Illumina MiSeq. Quantitative 5'-RACE with molecular barcodes was used to prepare TCR beta libraries. The published analysis was carried out like this. A new computational method based on a probabilistic model of VDJ rearrangement was used to identify disease-linked TCR variants. Using fastp at Q25 and MiXCR, TCRdb reprocessed the public reads and kept productive beta chains. CDR3 protein sequences are deduplicated, and each keeps its most common genes and DNA. TCRdb's processing, not the study's, gives the V and J calls here. Present in this sample are roughly 35,000 distinct CDR3 sequences, more than 15% of which were seen just once. About 45% of the sample is in the top ten clones. This clonotype was found a few times. Its recognized antigen is unknown. No much larger clone is present one base from it, and per-base qualities are unavailable. Reading the germline V gene (reference sequence) gives CDR1 LNHNV and CDR2 YYDKDF. The CDR3 sequence holds 15 residues, the cysteine and phenylalanine included. The entry retains the CDR3 DNA only, 45 bases that are in frame from base 1. V and J lose 0 bases and 4 bases, and a span of 10 bases separates them.

Sequencing was performed on blood. The chain was built from TRBV15 and TRBJ2-1; a tentative D match to TRBD1 spans 5 bases. The origin of this receptor is a male donor with ankylosing spondylitis or in good health (not recorded which). The nucleotide sequence reads TGTGCCACCAGCAGAGAGCGCAGGGCATACAATGAGCAGTTCTTC. It codes for CATSRERRAYNEQFF.